This TCR beta chain was captured in a study of control samples from healthy donors and cancer patients. Germline CDR1 MNHEY, CDR2 SMNVEV (reference sequence). Trimming shortened V by 6 bases and J by 4 bases, and 15 bases separated the two germline ends. This CDR3 has 14 residues. Sequenced by immunoSEQ multiplex PCR; TCRdb stores in-frame clones only, minus some. This table has about 86,000 clones, about 92% appearing once. This sequence was found in a woman aged 25 to 39 in good health. Sequencing input: blood. The chain is built from TRBV27 and TRBJ1-1, with TRBD1 as a possible D gene (5 bases). CDR3 DNA: TGTGCCAGCAGCTCCCCCATTAGGGGCACTGAAGCTTTCTTT. This codes for CASSSPIRGTEAFF.